A selection of T cell receptor beta chains follows, all from one sample in a study of cytomegalovirus exposure and HLA in healthy donors. Sequencing was performed with immunoSEQ multiplex PCR; in TCRdb, only in-frame clones are kept and a portion is missing. The sample contains roughly 240,000 clones, around 76% of which appear only once. Sequencing was done on a sample of PBMCs. The receptors derive from a woman aged 40 to 50 in good health and CMV-seropositive. Both conserved end residues are part of each CDR3. Fields, in order: V gene, CDR3 protein.

v_gene: TRBV7-2; CDR3aa: CASSLGGTGGGYTF
v_gene: TRBV7-2; CDR3aa: CASSFGRGDEQFF
v_gene: TRBV6-4; CDR3aa: CASSKTSGGADTQYF
v_gene: TRBV4-1; CDR3aa: CASSQDPGTGAKGSNQPQHF
v_gene: TRBV9; CDR3aa: CASSPRQGGDTQYF
v_gene: TRBV5-1; CDR3aa: CASSGGQGNYGYTF
v_gene: TRBV4-2; CDR3aa: CASSQDLAGGPRETQYF
v_gene: TRBV6-5; CDR3aa: CASSYSRAYEQYF
v_gene: TRBV21-1; CDR3aa: CARTGRRGEQYF
v_gene: TRBV7-2; CDR3aa: CASSLGAGLGYNEQFF
v_gene: TRBV6-6; CDR3aa: CASFRGAAGETQYF
v_gene: TRBV27; CDR3aa: CASSTRYDRPNTEAFF
v_gene: TRBV6-5; CDR3aa: CASREDRGAGAFF
v_gene: TRBV19; CDR3aa: CASRRDRATEAFF
v_gene: TRBV4-1; CDR3aa: CASSPFPRAPKNYGYTF
v_gene: TRBV10-3; CDR3aa: CASRGEMNTEAFF
v_gene: TRBV5-6; CDR3aa: CASSPGTGTGSYTF
v_gene: TRBV5-6; CDR3aa: CASSLEGRVYGNTIYF
v_gene: TRBV11-2; CDR3aa: CASSLGTSGYHTQYF
v_gene: TRBV2; CDR3aa: CASSEDRGRYEQYF
v_gene: TRBV7-8; CDR3aa: CASSLVPGGTYEQYF
v_gene: TRBV6-4; CDR3aa: CASRTSGGATDTQYF
v_gene: TRBV5-1; CDR3aa: CASSLGGERTDTQYF